A single sample is the source of the 5 T cell receptor beta chains below, sequenced in a study of T-cell reconstitution after alpha-beta-depleted transplantation in children. A library of TCRbeta sequences, prepared with unique molecular identifiers, was generated. Via MiXCR, TCRdb re-called the PCR reads, giving one row per CDR3 protein. The table has hundreds of thousands of distinct CDR3 sequences, 10% to 15% seen once; the top ten hold 2% to 2.5%. The sequences come from PBMCs, mostly from graft donor cells, collected 360 days after TCRalphabeta/CD19-depleted stem cell transplant. The receptors derive from a male patient aged 10-17 years who had a stem cell transplant for acute myeloid leukemia, so the T cells may come from the graft donor.

The DNA for the CDR3 is TGTGCCAGCAGTTACTCCGTCTTTCAGAGCTCCTACGAGCAGTACTTC. It codes for CASSYSVFQSSYEQYF. V gene TRBV6-5 combines with J gene TRBJ2-7; D call uncertain. Looked up from germline, CDR1 is MNHEY and CDR2 is SVGAGI. This CDR3 has 16 amino acids. The V and J ends lost 0 bases and 0 bases respectively, with 12 bases between them.

The sample holds many counts of this clonotype. The CDR3 nucleotides are TGTGCCAGTAACATGGGTGCATCCCCTACAGGGAGGAAAGAGACCCAGTACTTC. Amino acids: CASNMGASPTGRKETQYF. The genes are TRBV21-1 and TRBJ2-5; TRBD1 is taken as the D call from the table, unchecked against the DNA. TRBV21-1 counts as a pseudogene. There are 18 residues in the CDR3.

This clonotype has only a few counts. The rearrangement uses TRBV4-3 and TRBJ2-7; the D is unclear. This CDR3 contains 17 residues. Germline V gene data show CDR1 as LGHNA and CDR2 as YSLEER. Trimming left V 0 bases short and J 3 bases short, with 18 bases between. The CDR3 region is CASSQDLGLVPLYEQYF. The CDR3 nucleotides read TGCGCCAGCAGCCAAGATCTCGGGCTAGTGCCTCTCTACGAGCAGTACTTC.

This clonotype was detected a few times. The genes are TRBV6-2 or TRBV6-3 and TRBJ2-3; perhaps TRBD2 as D (5 bases). CDR3 size: 16 residues. The germline V and J ends were trimmed by 0 bases and 4 bases, with 14 bases remaining between them. From germline, CDR1 is MNHEY and CDR2 SVGEGT. CDR3 bases: TGTGCCAGCAGTTACTCGACGAGGGCGCCCCCAGATACGCAGTATTTT. It codes for CASSYSTRAPPDTQYF.

This clonotype was seen only a few times. The V call is TRBV27, the J call TRBJ2-3; D remains unclear. The CDR3 length is 14 residues. The germline V gene has CDR1 MNHEY and CDR2 SMNVEV (reference sequence). Trimming left V 6 bases short and J 8 bases short, with 18 bases between. The CDR3 protein is CASRDRVPGRTQYF. The CDR3 DNA sequence: TGTGCCAGCAGAGACCGGGTCCCAGGACGTACGCAGTATTTT.